Listed below are T cell receptor beta chains from one sample, sequenced in a study of blood T cells in healthy people across ages. TCRdb passed the 5' RACE reads through MiXCR, listing each CDR3 protein once. The sample has 780,000 or so distinct CDR3 sequences, approximately 60% seen once. Sequenced: blood. These receptors all come from a man between 40 and 49 years old in good health. CDR3s include the opening cysteine and the closing phenylalanine or tryptophan. D genes are given only for firm matches. Some rows mark clone size as missing; the rest say once, few, many or name a class of expanded clone.

v_call	clone_size	d_call	j_call	cdr3_nt	cdr3_aa
TRBV29-1	-	-	TRBJ2-1	TGCAGCGTTGAAAAACTTCGAACAGGGCGGGGAGATGAGCAGTTCTTC	CSVEKLRTGRGDEQFF
TRBV3-1	-	TRBD2	TRBJ2-1	TGTGCCGGCAGCCAAGATTTCCCTAGCGGAACCTACAATGAGCAGTTCTTC	CAGSQDFPSGTYNEQFF
TRBV9	-	TRBD1	TRBJ2-5	TGTGCCAGCAGCGTAGGGAGACAGGGTGTAGAGACCCAGTACTTC	CASSVGRQGVETQYF
TRBV5-1	few	TRBD1	TRBJ1-4	TGCGCCAGCAGCTTGGCCCAGGGGGGTAATGAAAAACTGTTTTTT	CASSLAQGGNEKLFF
TRBV6-6	-	TRBD2	TRBJ2-1	TGTGCCAGCAGCCTCGGACTAGAGTTCTACAATGAGCAGTTCTTC	CASSLGLEFYNEQFF
TRBV6-6	few	TRBD1	TRBJ2-3	TGTGCCAGCAGAGACACAGGGGGTCGTACAGATACGCAGTATTTT	CASRDTGGRTDTQYF
TRBV18	-	-	TRBJ1-1	TGTGCCAGCTCACCGGGCAGAGACACTGAAGCTTTCTTT	CASSPGRDTEAFF
TRBV5-1	many	TRBD1	TRBJ2-5	TGCGCCAGCAGTTCGCCGGGACAGGCGCACCAAGAGACCCAGTACTTC	CASSSPGQAHQETQYF
TRBV29-1	-	-	TRBJ2-3	TGCAGCGTTGTATTAGTACGGAGCACAGATACGCAGTATTTT	CSVVLVRSTDTQYF
TRBV4-1	few	-	TRBJ1-5	TGCGCCAGCAGCCAAGGTAACCGAGTTAATCAGCCCCAGCATTTT	CASSQGNRVNQPQHF
TRBV6-6	-	-	TRBJ2-4	TGTGCCAGCAGTTACTTTACAGGGGTGGGGGGAAACATTCAGTACTTC	CASSYFTGVGGNIQYF
TRBV15	-	TRBD1	TRBJ1-5	TGTGCCACCAGCAGAGACCGGGACAGATACCAGCCCCAGCATTTT	CATSRDRDRYQPQHF
TRBV29-1	-	TRBD2	TRBJ2-7	TGCAGCGTTAATCTATCCGCGGGAGACTACGAGCAGTACTTC	CSVNLSAGDYEQYF
TRBV20-1	-	-	TRBJ1-6	TGCAGTGCTATATTACAGGGTTATAATTCACCCCTCCACTTT	CSAILQGYNSPLHF